These 5 T cell receptor beta chains were all obtained from the same sample, sequenced in a study of T cells in Graves' hyperthyroidism and ophthalmopathy. TCR beta CDR3 regions were amplified from RNA transcripts. The TCR CDR3 was amplified in a first-round RT-PCR using the HTBI primer set. Via MiXCR, TCRdb re-called the multiplex PCR reads, giving one row per CDR3 protein. Among hundreds of thousands of distinct CDR3 sequences listed, around 14% were seen once. The sequencing input was blood. These receptors were taken from a woman aged 25 to 45 with Graves' hyperthyroidism that later progressed to Graves' ophthalmopathy.

This clonotype came up many times. V gene TRBV28 combines with J gene TRBJ1-6; a weak D match, TRBD1 (6 bases). CDR1 is MDHEN, CDR2 SYDVKM, per germline. Between the trimmed V and J ends, which lost 5 bases and 8 bases, there was a span of 16 bases. The CDR3 is 15 amino acids. The DNA for the CDR3 is TGTGCCAGCAGTCCCACAGGGTCTTCTTATTCACCCCTCCACTTT. It yields the protein CASSPTGSSYSPLHF.

This clonotype has ten or more counts. The chain couples TRBV19 to TRBJ1-5; D gene uncertain. CDR3 length: 14 residues. The germline V and J ends were trimmed by 9 bases and 1 base, with 13 bases remaining between them. Germline lookup yields CDR1 LNHDA and CDR2 SQIVND (reference sequence). CDR3 DNA sequence: TGTGCCAGCGAGTCCATGGGGAGCAATCAGCCCCAGCATTTT. Amino acids: CASESMGSNQPQHF.

V gene TRBV5-4 combines with J gene TRBJ2-7, with D possibly matching TRBD1 (5 bases). Germline CDR1 reads SGHNT; CDR2 reads YYREEE (reference sequence). CDR3 size: 13 residues. The V gene lost 4 bases and the J gene lost 6 bases, with 14 bases spanning the gap. CDR3 amino acids: CASSPDTASEQYF. The CDR3 DNA follows: TGTGCCAGCAGCCCGGACACGGCCAGCGAGCAGTACTTC. Supplemented by reference TRBV5-4 and TRBJ2-7, the full variable domain reads ETGVTQSPTHLIKTRGQQVTLRCSSQSGHNTVSWYQQALGQGPQFIFQYYREEENGRGNFPPRFSGLQFPNYSSELNVNALELDDSALYLCASSPDTASEQYFGPGTRLTVT.

The chain uses TRBV7-9 and TRBJ2-3, with 9 bases aligning to TRBD2. The length of the CDR3 is 14 residues. The J segment lost 8 bases and the V segment lost 5 bases, leaving 8 bases of the junction unmatched. Germline loops: CDR1 SEHNR, CDR2 FQNEAQ (reference sequence). CDR3 protein: CASSRSGSIPTQYF. The CDR3 nucleotides are TGTGCCAGCAGCCGTAGCGGGAGTATACCTACGCAGTATTTT. The variable domain in full, with the rest retrieved from reference TRBV7-9 and TRBJ2-3, is DTGVSQNPRHKITKRGQNVTFRCDPISEHNRLYWYRQTLGQGPEFLTYFQNEAQLEKSRLLSDRFSAERPKGSFSTLEIQRTEQGDSAMYLCASSRSGSIPTQYFGPGTRLTVL.

This clonotype appeared a few times. The CDR3 DNA follows: TGTGCCCGCATCAGGGACAAGGTTCTCCACACCGGGGAGCTGTTTTTT. As protein: CARIRDKVLHTGELFF. The chain has TRBV2 and TRBJ2-2; a weak D match, TRBD1 (6 bases). Between the trimmed V and J ends, which lost 11 bases and 3 bases, there was a span of 22 bases. This CDR3 has 16 residues. Germline V CDR1 and CDR2: SNHLY, FYNNEI.